There are a few counts of the clone carrying this TCR beta chain. Its antigen is unknown. The sample is drawn from a study of T cells in Graves' hyperthyroidism and ophthalmopathy. Researchers amplified the TCR beta CDR3 regions from RNA transcripts. Using the HTBI primer set, a first-round RT-PCR was run on the TCR CDR3. In TCRdb, the multiplex PCR reads were re-called with MiXCR into one record per CDR3 protein. The sample has around 250,000 distinct CDR3 sequences; more than 14% are singletons. General study results and limits: Blood also contained most expanded thyroid clonotypes above 0.001.

The specimen was blood. This TCR was sampled from a woman in her forties with Graves' hyperthyroidism that later progressed to Graves' ophthalmopathy.

Here the CDR3 DNA reads TGTGCCAGCAGTGGAGGAAACGGACTAGCGGGAAACACCGGGGAGCTGTTTTTT. Protein product: CASSGGNGLAGNTGELFF. The chain links TRBV9 to TRBJ2-2, with TRBD2 matching over 12 bases. V was pared by 5 bases and J by 2 bases, with 10 bases of the junction left unmatched. CDR1 and CDR2 from the germline V gene are SGDLS and YYNGEE. This CDR3 spans 18 amino acids.